The clone carrying this T cell receptor beta chain occurred once. The antigen is unknown. CD4+ and CD8+ T cells were sorted from PBMCs. The sample originates from a study of CD8+ T cells in alopecia areata. Overall study results and limits: Patients shared TCRs less clearly than mice did, possibly owing to HLA. In scalp samples, resident alphabeta T cells of normal skin are also sequenced.

RNA extraction and reverse transcription yielded cDNA as sequencing template. TCRdb's copy holds only in-frame clones and misses some; the assay was immunoSEQ multiplex PCR. This sample has over 150,000 clones, with roughly three fifths found just once. V trimming: 8 bases; J trimming: 8 bases; junction bases outside the gene matches: 7. This CDR3 is 13 amino acids long. Germline assignment: CDR1 MNHGY and CDR2 SVAAGI. What was sequenced was CD8+ T cells sorted from blood. This receptor was identified in a human donor in good health. This chain links TRBV6-9 with TRBJ2-1; TRBD1 matches 9 bases. The CDR3 region is CASGQGPYDEQFF. For the CDR3, the DNA is TGTGCCAGCGGACAGGGGCCTTATGATGAGCAGTTCTTC.